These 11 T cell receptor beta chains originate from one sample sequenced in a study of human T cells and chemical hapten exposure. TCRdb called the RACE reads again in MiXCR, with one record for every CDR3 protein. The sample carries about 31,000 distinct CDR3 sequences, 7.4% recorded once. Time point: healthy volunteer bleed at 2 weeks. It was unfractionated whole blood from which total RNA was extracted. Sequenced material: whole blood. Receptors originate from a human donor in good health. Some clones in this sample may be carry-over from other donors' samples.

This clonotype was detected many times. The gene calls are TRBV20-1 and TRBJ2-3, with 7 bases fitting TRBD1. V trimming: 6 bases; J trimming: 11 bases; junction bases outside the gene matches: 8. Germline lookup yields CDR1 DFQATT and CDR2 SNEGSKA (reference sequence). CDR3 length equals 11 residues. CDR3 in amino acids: CSALGQDQQYF. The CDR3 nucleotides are TGCAGTGCCCTTGGACAGGATCAGCAGTATTTT.

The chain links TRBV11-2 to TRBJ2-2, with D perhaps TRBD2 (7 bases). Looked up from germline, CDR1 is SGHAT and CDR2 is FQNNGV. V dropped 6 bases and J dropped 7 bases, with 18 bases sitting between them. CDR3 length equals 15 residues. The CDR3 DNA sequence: TGTGCCAGCAGAACAGGGAGGGGAGCGATCGGGGAGCTGTTTTTT. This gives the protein CASRTGRGAIGELFF. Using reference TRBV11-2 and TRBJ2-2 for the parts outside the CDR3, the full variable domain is EAGVAQSPRYKIIEKRQSVAFWCNPISGHATLYWYQQILGQGPKLLIQFQNNGVVDDSQLPKDRFSAERLKGVDSTLKIQPAKLEDSAVYLCASRTGRGAIGELFFGEGSRLTVL.

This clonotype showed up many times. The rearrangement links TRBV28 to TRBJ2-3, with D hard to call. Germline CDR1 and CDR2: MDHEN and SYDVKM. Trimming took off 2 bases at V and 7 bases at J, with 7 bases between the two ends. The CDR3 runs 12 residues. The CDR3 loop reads CASSLVRHTQYF. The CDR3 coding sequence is TGTGCCAGCAGTTTAGTCCGTCATACGCAGTATTTT. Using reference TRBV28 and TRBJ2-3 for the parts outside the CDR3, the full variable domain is DVKVTQSSRYLVKRTGEKVFLECVQDMDHENMFWYRQDPGLGLRLIYFSYDVKMKEKGDIPEGYSVSREKKERFSLILESASTNQTSMYLCASSLVRHTQYFGPGTRLTVL.

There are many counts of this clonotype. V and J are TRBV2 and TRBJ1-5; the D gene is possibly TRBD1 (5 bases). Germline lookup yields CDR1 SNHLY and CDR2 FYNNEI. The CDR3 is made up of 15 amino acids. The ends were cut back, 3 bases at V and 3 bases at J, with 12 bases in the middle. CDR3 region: CASSETQGNNQPQHF. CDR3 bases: TGTGCCAGCAGTGAGACGCAGGGAAACAATCAGCCCCAGCATTTT.

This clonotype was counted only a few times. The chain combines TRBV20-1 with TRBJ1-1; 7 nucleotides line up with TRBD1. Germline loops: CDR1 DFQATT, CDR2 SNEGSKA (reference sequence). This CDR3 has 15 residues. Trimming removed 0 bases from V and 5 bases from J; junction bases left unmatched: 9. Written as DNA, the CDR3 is TGCAGTGCTAGAGATCCTCAGGGGGGAAGGACTGAAGCTTTCTTT. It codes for CSARDPQGGRTEAFF.

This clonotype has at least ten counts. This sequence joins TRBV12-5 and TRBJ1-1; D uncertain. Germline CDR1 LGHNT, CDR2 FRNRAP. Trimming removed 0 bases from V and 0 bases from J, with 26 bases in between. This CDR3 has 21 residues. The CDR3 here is CASGLVRAGLISRRVNTEAFF. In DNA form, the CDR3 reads TGTGCTAGTGGTTTGGTAAGGGCAGGACTCATTTCAAGAAGGGTGAACACTGAAGCTTTCTTT.

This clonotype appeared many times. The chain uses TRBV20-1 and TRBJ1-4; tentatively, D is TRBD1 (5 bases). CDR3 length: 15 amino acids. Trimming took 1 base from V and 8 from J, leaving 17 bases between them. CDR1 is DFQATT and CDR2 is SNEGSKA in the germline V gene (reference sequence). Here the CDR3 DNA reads TGCAGTGCTAGAGGTAGAGGGAGGGGTCGCGAAAAACTGTTTTTT. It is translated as CSARGRGRGREKLFF.

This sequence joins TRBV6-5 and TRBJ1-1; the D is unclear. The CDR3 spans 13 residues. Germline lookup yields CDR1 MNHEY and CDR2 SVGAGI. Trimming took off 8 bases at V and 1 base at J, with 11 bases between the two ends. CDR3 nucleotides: TGTGCCAGCCGGTGGGAGAGGAACACTGAAGCTTTCTTT. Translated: CASRWERNTEAFF.

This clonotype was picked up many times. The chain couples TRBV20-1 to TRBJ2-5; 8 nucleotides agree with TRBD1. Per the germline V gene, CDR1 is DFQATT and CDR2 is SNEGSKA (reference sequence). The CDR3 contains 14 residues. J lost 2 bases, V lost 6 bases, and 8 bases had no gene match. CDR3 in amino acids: CSASGQGKQETQYF. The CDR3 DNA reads TGCAGTGCGTCTGGACAGGGCAAACAAGAGACCCAGTACTTC.

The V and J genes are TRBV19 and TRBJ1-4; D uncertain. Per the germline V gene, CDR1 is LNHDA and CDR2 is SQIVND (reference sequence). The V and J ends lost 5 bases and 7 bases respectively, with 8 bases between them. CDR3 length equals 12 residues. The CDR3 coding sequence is TGTGCCAGTAGTTTCTACGGTGAAAAACTGTTTTTT. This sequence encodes CASSFYGEKLFF.

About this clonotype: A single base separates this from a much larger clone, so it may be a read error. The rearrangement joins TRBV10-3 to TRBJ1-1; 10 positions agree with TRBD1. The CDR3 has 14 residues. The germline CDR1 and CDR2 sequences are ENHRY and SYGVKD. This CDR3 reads CAIGTSGQGTVAFF. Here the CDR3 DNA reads TGTGCCATCGGTACCTCGGGACAGGGGACTGTAGCTTTCTTT.